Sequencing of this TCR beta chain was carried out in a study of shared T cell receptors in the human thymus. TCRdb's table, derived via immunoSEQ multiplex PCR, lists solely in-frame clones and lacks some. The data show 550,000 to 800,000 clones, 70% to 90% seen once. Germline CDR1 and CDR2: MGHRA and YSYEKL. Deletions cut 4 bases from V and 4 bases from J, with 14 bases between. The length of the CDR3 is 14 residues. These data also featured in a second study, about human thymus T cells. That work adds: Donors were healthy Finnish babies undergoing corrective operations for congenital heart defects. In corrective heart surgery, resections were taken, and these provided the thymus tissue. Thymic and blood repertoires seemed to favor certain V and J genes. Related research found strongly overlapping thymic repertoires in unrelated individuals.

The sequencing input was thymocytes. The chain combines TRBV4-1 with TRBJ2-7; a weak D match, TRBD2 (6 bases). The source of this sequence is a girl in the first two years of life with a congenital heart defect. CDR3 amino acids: CASSPSRAGYEQYF. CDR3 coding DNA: TGCGCCAGCAGCCCCTCAAGGGCGGGGTACGAGCAGTACTTC.